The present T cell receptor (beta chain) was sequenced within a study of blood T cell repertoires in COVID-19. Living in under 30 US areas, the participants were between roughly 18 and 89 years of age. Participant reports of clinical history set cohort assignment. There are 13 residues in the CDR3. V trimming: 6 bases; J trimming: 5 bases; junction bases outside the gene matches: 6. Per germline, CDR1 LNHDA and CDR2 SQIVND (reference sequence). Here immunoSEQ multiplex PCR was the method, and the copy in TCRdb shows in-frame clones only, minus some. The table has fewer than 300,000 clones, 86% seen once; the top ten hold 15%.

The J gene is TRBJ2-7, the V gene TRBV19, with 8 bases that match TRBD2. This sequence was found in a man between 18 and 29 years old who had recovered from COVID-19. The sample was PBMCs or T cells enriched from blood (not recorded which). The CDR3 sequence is CASRQAGAHEQYF. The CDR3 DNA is TGTGCCAGTAGGCAAGCGGGAGCGCACGAGCAGTACTTC.